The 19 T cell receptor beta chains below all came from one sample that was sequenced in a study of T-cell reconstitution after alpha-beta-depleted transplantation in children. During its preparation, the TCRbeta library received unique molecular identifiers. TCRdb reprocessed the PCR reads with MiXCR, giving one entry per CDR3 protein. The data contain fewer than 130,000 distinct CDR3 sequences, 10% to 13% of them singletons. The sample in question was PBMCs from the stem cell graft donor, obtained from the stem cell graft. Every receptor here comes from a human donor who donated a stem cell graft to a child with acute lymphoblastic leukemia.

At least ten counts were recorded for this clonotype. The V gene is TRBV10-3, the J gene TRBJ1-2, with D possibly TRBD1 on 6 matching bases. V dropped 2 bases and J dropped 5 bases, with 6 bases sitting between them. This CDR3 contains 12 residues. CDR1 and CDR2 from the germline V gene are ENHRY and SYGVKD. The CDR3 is CAISEGQYGYTF. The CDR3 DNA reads TGTGCCATCAGTGAGGGACAGTATGGCTACACCTTC.

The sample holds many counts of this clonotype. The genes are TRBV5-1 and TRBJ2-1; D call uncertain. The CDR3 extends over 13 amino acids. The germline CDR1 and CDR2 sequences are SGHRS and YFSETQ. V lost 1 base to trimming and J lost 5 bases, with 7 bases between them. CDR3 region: CASSLTQNNEQFF. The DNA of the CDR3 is TGCGCCAGCAGCTTGACCCAAAACAATGAGCAGTTCTTC.

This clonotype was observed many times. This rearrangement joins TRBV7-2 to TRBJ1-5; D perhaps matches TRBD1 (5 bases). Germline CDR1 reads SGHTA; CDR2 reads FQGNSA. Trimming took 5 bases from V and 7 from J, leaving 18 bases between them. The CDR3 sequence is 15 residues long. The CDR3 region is CASSREKGLVQPQHF. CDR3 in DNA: TGTGCCAGCAGCCGCGAGAAGGGGCTGGTCCAGCCCCAGCATTTT.

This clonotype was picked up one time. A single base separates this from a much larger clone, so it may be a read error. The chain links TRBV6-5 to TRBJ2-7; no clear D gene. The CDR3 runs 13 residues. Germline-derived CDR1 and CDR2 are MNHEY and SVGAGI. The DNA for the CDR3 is TGTGCCACCAGTTCCCCAAACTACTACGAGCAGTACTTC. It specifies CATSSPNYYEQYF.

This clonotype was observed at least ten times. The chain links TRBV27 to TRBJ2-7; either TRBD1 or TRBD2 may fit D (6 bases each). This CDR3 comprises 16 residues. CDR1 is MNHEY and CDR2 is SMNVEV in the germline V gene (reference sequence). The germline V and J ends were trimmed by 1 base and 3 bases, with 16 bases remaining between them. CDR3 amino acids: CASSLWGGQPVYEQYF. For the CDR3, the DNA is TGTGCCAGCAGTTTATGGGGAGGACAGCCAGTCTACGAGCAGTACTTC.

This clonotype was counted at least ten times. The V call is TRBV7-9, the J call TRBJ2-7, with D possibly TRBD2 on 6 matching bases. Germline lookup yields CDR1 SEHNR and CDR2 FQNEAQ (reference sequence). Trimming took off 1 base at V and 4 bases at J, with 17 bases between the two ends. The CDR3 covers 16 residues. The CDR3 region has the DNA TGTGCCAGCAGCTTAGGGCCAAAAAGGGACTTTTACGAGCAGTACTTC. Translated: CASSLGPKRDFYEQYF.

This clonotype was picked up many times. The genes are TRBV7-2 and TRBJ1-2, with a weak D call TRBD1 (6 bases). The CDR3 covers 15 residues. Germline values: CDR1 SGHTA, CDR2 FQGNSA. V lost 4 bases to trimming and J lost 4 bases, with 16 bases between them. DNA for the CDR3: TGTGCCAGCAGCTCTTCAGGGGCCCCAGGCTATGGCTACACCTTC. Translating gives CASSSSGAPGYGYTF.

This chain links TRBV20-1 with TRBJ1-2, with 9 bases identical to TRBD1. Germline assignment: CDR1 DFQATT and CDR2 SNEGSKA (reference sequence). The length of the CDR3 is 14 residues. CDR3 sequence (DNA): TGCTTCTGGGGCCAGGGACAGGGCTTCTATGGCTACACCTTC. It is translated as CFWGQGQGFYGYTF.

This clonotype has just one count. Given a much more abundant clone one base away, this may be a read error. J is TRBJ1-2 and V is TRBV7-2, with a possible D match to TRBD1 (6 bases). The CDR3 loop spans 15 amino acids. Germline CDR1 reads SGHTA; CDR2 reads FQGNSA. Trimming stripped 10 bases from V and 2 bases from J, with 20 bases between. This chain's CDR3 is CANRLITQGNYGYTF. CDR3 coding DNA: TGTGCCAACAGGCTAATAACCCAGGGGAACTATGGCTACACCTTC.

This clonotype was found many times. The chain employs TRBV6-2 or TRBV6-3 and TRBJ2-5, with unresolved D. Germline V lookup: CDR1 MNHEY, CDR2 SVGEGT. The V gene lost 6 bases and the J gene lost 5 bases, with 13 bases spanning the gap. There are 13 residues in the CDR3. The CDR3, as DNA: TGTGCCAGCAGCGTCCTAGAGTGGGAGACCCAGTACTTC. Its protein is CASSVLEWETQYF.

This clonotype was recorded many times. The CDR3 reads CASREGRDSPLHF. Here the CDR3 DNA reads TGTGCCAGCCGGGAAGGCAGGGATTCACCCCTCCACTTT. The J gene is TRBJ1-6, the V gene TRBV6-6; TRBD1 might be the D (5 bases). Germline values: CDR1 MNHNY, CDR2 SVGAGI (reference sequence). The length of the CDR3 is 13 residues. V was shortened by 8 bases and J by 8 bases, with 13 bases between the two germline ends.

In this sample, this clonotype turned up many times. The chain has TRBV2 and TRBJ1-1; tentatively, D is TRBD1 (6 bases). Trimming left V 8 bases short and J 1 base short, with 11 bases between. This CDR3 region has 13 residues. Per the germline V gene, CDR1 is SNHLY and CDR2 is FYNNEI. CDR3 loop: CASGIGGNTEAFF. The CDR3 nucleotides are TGTGCCAGCGGTATAGGGGGGAACACTGAAGCTTTCTTT.

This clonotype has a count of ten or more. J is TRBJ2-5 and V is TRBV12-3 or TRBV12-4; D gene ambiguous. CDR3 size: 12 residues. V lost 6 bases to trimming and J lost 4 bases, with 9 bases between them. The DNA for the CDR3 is TGTGCCAGCAGCCGTAATGGAGAGACCCAGTACTTC. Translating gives CASSRNGETQYF.

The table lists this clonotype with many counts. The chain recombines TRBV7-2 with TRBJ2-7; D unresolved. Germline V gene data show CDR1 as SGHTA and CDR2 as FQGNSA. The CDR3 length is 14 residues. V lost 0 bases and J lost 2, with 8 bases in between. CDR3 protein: CASSLAGGAYEQYF. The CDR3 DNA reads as TGTGCCAGCAGCTTAGCTGGCGGAGCCTACGAGCAGTACTTC.

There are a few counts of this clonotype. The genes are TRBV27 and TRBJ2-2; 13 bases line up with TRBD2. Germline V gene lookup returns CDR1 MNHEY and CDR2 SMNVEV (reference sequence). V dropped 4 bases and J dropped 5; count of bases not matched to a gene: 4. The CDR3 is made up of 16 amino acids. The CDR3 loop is CASSSQTSGRTGELFF. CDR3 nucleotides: TGTGCCAGCAGTTCACAGACTAGCGGGAGGACCGGGGAGCTGTTTTTT.

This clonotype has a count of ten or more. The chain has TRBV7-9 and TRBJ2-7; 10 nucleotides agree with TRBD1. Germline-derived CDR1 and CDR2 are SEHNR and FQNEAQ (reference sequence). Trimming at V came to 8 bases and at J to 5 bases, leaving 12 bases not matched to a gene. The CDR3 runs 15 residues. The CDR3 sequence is CASQNRGDRGHEQYF. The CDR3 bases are TGTGCCAGCCAAAACCGAGGGGACAGGGGACACGAGCAGTACTTC.

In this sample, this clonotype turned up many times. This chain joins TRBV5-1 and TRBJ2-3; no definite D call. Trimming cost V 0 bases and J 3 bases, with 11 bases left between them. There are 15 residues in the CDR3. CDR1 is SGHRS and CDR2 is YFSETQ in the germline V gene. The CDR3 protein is CASSLGGLQTDTQYF. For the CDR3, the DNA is TGCGCCAGCAGCTTGGGCGGCCTCCAAACAGATACGCAGTATTTT.

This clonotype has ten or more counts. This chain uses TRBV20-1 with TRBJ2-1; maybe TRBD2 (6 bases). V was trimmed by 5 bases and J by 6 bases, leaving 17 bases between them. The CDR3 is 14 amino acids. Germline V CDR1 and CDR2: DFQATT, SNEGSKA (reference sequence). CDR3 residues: CSAPRDSTGNEQFF. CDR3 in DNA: TGCAGTGCTCCCCGGGACTCGACGGGCAATGAGCAGTTCTTC.

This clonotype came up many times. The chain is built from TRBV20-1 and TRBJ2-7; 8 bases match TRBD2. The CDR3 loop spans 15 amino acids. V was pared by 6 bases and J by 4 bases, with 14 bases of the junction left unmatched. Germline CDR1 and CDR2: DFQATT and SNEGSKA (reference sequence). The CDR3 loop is CSAIWTSRKSYEQYF. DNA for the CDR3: TGCAGTGCCATATGGACTAGCAGAAAATCTTACGAGCAGTACTTC.